A selection of T cell receptor beta chains follows, all from one sample in a study of cytomegalovirus exposure and HLA in healthy donors. Clones were sequenced by immunoSEQ multiplex PCR, and TCRdb holds only the in-frame ones, with some missing. The profile shows more than 90,000 clones, 55% to 70% of them singletons. The sequencing input was PBMCs. These receptors all stem from a boy aged 10-17 years in good health and CMV-seropositive. CDR3s include the opening cysteine and the closing phenylalanine or tryptophan. Fields, in order: V gene, J gene, CDR3 protein.

TRBV4-3	TRBJ2-7	CASSQIRIFEAGEQYF
TRBV5-1	TRBJ2-7	CASSLSGTGSYEQYF
TRBV19	TRBJ1-3	CASSPGQGGNTIYF
TRBV4-3	TRBJ2-7	CASSQAQRGIGEQYF
TRBV7-2	TRBJ2-1	CASSPRDVYEQFF
TRBV19	TRBJ2-1	CASSIGTSGRGNEQFF
TRBV15	TRBJ1-4	CATSRGRNEKLFF
TRBV25-1	TRBJ1-1	CASRIGQPNTEAFF
TRBV19	TRBJ1-1	CASQNKRGHVNTEAFF
TRBV5-1	TRBJ1-1	CASSLESITEAFF
TRBV2	TRBJ2-7	CASSEDGGSFYEQYF
TRBV5-6	TRBJ1-5	CASSSSRGGWSSNQPQHF
TRBV7-2	TRBJ2-2	CASSANRVRTGELFF
TRBV27	TRBJ1-2	CASSLFEVPFDGYTF
TRBV4-3	TRBJ2-5	CASSQALTGAQETQYF
TRBV6-1	TRBJ2-7	CASTWGGYEQYF
TRBV15	TRBJ1-1	CATSRANRGATEAFF
TRBV7-3	TRBJ2-1	CASSPEGPYNEQFF
TRBV7-9	TRBJ1-2	CASSPPRGVQGYTF
TRBV27	TRBJ1-5	CASSSFQGPNQPQHF
TRBV7-3	TRBJ1-2	CASSSQGIGYTF
TRBV29-1	TRBJ1-5	CSVAGGLYQPQHF
TRBV29-1	TRBJ1-2	CSVNSGITNYGYTF
TRBV6-6	TRBJ2-2	CASSGTLNTGELFF
TRBV7-9	TRBJ2-7	CASSSPSGGRSYEQYF
TRBV5-1	TRBJ2-1	CASSGGLAGGHSSYNEQFF
TRBV18	TRBJ1-1	CASSFTGENTEAFF